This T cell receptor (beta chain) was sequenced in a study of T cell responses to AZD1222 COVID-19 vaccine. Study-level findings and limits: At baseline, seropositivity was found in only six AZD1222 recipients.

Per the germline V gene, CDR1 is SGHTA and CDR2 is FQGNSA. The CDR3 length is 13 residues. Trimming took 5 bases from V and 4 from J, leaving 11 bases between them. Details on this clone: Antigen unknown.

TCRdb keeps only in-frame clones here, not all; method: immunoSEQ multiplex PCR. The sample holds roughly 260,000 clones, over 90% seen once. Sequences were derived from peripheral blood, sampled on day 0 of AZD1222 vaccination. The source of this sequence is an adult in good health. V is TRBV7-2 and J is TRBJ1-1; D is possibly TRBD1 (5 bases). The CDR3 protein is CASSLGLFTEAFF. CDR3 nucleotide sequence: TGTGCCAGCAGCCTGGGGCTCTTCACTGAAGCTTTCTTT.